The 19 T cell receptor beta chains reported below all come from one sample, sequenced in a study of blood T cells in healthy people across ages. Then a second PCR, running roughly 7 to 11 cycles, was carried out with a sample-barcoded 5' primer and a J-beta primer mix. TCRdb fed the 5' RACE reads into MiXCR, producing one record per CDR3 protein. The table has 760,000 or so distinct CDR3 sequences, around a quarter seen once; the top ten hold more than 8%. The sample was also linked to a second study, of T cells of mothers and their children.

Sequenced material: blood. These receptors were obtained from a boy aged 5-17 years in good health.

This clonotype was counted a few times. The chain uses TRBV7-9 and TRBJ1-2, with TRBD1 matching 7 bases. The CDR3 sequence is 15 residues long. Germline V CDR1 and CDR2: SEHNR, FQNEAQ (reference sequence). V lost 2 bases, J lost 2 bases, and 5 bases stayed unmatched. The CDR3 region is CASSLQLDRNYGYTF. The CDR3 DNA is TGTGCCAGCAGCTTACAACTGGACAGGAACTATGGCTACACCTTC.

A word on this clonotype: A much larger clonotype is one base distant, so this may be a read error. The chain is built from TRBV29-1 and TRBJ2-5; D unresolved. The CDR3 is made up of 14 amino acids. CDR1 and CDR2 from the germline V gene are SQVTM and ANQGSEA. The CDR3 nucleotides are TGCAGCGTTGAAGGGCTGAGGAAACGAGAGACCCGGTACTTC. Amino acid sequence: CSVEGLRKRETRYF.

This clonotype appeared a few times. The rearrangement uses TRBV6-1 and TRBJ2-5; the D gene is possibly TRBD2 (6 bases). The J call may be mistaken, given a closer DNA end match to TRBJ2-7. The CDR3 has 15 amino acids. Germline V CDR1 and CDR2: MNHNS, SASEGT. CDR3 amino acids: CASSDPRRGSYEQYF. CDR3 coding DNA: TGTGCCAGCAGTGACCCGAGGCGGGGTTCCTACGAGCAGTACTTC.

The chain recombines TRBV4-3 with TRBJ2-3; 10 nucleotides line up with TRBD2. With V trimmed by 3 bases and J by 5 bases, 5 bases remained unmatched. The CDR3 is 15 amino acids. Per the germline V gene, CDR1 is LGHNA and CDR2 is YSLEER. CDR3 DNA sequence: TGCGCCAGCAGCCAGCTAGCGGGGGAGAGAGATACGCAGTATTTT. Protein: CASSQLAGERDTQYF.

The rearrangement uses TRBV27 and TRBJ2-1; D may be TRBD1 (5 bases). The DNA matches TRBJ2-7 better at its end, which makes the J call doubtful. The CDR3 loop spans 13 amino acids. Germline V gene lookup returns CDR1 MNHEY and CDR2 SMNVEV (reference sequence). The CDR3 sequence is CASHSGAAYEQYF. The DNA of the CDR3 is TGTGCCAGCCACAGTGGGGCCGCATACGAGCAGTACTTC.

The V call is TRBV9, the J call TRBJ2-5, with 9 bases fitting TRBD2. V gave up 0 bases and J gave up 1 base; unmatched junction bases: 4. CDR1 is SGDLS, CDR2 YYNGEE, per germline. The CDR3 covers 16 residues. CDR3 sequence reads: CASSVELAGRQETQYF. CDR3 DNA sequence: TGTGCCAGCAGCGTAGAACTAGCGGGCCGCCAAGAGACCCAGTACTTC.

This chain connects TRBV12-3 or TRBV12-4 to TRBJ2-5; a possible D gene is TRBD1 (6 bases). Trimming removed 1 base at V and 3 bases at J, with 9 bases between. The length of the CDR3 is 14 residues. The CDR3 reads CASSLETGKETQYF. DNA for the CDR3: TGTGCCAGCAGTTTAGAGACAGGCAAAGAGACCCAGTACTTC.

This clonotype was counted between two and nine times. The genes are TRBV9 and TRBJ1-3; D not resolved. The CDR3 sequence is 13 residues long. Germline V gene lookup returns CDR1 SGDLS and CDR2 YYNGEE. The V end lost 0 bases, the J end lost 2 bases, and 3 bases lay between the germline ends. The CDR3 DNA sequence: TGTGCCAGCAGCGTAGCCACTGGAAACACCATATATTTT. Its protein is CASSVATGNTIYF.

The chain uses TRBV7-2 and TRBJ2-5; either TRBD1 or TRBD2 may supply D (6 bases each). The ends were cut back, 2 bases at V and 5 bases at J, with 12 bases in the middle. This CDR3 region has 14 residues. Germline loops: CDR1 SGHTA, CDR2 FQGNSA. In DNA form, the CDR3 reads TGTGCCAGCAGCTTATTACGGGGGCTGGAGACCCAGTACTTC. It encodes CASSLLRGLETQYF.

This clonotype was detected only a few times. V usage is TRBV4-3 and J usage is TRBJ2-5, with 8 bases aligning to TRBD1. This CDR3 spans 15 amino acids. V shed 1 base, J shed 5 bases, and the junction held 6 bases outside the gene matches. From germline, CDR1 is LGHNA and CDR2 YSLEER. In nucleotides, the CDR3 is TGCGCCAGCAGCCAAGTAAGGGGACAGGCGGAGACCCAGTACTTC. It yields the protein CASSQVRGQAETQYF.

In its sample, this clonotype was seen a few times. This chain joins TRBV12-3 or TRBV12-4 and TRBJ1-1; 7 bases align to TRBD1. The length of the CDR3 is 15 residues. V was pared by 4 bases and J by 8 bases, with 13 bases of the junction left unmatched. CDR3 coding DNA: TGTGCCAGCAGTTACCTCGGACAGGCGGGGTGGGAAGCTTTCTTT. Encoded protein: CASSYLGQAGWEAFF.

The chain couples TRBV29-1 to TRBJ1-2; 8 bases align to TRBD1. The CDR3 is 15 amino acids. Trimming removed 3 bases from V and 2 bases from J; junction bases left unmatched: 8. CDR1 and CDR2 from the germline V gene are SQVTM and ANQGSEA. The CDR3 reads CSVDNRGSPNYGYTF. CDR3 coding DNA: TGCAGCGTTGACAACAGGGGGTCCCCAAACTATGGCTACACCTTC. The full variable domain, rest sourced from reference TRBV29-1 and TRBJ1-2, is SAVISQKPSRDICQRGTSLTIQCQVDSQVTMMFWYRQQPGQSLTLIATANQGSEATYESGFVIDKFPISRPNLTFSTLTVSNMSPEDSSIYLCSVDNRGSPNYGYTFGSGTRLTVV.

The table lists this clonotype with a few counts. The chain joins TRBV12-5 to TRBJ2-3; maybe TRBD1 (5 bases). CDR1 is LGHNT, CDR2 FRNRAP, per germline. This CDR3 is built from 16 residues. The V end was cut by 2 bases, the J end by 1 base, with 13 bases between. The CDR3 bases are TGTGCTAGTGGTTTGATCCAGGGTAGTGGCACAGATACGCAGTATTTT. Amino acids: CASGLIQGSGTDTQYF.

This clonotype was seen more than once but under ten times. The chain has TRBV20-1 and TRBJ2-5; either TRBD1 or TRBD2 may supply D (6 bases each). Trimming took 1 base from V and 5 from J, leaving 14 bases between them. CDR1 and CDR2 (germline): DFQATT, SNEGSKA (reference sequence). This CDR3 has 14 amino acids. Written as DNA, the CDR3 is TGCAGTGCTAGAGCGGGGGCTAAAGGGGAGACCCAGTACTTC. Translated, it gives CSARAGAKGETQYF.

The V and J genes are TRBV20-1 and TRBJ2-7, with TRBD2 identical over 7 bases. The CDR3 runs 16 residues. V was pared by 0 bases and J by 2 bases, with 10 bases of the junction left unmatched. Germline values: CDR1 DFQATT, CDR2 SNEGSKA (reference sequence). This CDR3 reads CSARDREASVTYEQYF. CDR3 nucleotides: TGCAGTGCTAGAGACCGGGAGGCTAGCGTGACCTACGAGCAGTACTTC.

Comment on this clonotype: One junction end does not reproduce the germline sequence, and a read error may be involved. Here the CDR3 reads CASSSRRTGMGGHTF. In DNA form, the CDR3 reads TGTGCCAGCAGCTCCCGCCGGACAGGGATGGGTGGCCACACCTTC. The chain employs TRBV7-2 and TRBJ1-2; 8 bases agree with TRBD1. The CDR3 spans 15 residues. Germline CDR1 SGHTA, CDR2 FQGNSA.

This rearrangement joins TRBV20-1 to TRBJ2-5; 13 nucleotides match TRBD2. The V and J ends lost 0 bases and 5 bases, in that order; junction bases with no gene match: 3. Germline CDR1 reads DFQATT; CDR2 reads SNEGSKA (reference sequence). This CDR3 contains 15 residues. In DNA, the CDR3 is TGCAGTGCTAGAGATACTAGCGGGGGGGACGAGACCCAGTACTTC. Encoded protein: CSARDTSGGDETQYF.

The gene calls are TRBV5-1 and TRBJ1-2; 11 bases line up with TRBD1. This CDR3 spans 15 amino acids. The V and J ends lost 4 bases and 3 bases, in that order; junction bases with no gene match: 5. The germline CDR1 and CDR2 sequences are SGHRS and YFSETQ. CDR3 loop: CASSRTGGADYGYTF. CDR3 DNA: TGCGCCAGCAGCCGGACAGGGGGCGCGGACTATGGCTACACCTTC.

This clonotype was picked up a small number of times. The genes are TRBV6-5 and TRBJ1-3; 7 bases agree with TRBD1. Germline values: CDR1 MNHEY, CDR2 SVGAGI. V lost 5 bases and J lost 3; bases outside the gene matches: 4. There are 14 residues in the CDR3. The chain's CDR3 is CASSTNRGGNTIYF. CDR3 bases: TGTGCCAGCAGTACCAACAGGGGTGGAAACACCATATATTTT.